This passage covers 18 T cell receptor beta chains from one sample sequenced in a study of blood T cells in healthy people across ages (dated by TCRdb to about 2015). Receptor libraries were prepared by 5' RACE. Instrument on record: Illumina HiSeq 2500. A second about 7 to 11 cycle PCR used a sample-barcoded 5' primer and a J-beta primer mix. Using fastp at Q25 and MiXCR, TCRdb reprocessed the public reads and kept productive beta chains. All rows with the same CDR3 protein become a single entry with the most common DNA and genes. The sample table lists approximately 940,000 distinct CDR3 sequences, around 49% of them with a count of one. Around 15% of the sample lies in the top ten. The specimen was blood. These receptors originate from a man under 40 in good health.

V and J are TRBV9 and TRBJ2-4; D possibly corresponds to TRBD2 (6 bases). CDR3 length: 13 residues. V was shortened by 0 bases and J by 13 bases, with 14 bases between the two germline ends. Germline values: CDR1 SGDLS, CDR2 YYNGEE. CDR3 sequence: CASSVDQSGEQYF. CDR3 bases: TGTGCCAGCAGCGTAGACCAGTCGGGGGAGCAGTACTTC.

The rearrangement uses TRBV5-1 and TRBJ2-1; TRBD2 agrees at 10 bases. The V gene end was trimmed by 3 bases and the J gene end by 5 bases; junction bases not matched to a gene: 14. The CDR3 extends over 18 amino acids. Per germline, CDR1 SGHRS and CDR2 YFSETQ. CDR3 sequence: CASSSHPSGGNGDNEQFF. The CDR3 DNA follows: TGCGCCAGCAGCTCTCATCCTAGCGGGGGCAACGGGGACAATGAGCAGTTCTTC.

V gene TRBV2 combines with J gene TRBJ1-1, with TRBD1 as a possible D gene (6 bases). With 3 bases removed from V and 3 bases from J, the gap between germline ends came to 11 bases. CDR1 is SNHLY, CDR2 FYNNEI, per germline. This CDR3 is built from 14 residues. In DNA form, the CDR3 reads TGTGCCAGCAGTGATACAGGGCCTGACACTGAAGCTTTCTTT. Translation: CASSDTGPDTEAFF.

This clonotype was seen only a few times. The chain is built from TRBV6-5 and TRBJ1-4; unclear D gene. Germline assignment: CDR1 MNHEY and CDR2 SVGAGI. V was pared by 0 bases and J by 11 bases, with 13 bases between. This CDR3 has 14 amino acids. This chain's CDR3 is CASSYSFRVEKLFF. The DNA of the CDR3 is TGTGCCAGCAGTTACTCGTTTAGGGTTGAGAAACTGTTTTTT.

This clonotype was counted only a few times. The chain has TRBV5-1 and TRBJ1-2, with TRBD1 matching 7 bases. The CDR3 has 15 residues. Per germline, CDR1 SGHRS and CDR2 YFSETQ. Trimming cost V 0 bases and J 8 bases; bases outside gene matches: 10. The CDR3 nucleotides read TGCGCCAGCAGCTTGGGGACAGGAATCCTCTTGGGCTACACCTTC. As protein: CASSLGTGILLGYTF.

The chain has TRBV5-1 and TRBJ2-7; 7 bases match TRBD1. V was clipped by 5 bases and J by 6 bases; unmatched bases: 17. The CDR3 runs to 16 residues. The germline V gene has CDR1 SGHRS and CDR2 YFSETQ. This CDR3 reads CASRRDMGQSPGEQYF. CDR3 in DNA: TGCGCCAGCAGGAGAGATATGGGACAGAGCCCTGGCGAGCAGTACTTC.

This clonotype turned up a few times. In nucleotides, the CDR3 is TGTGCCAGCAGTTTGATGACGTCCACTGAAGCTTTCTTT. This translates into CASSLMTSTEAFF. This chain uses TRBV12-3 or TRBV12-4 with TRBJ1-1; D remains ambiguous. CDR3 length equals 13 residues. The V end lost 3 bases, the J end lost 4 bases, and 9 bases lay between the germline ends.

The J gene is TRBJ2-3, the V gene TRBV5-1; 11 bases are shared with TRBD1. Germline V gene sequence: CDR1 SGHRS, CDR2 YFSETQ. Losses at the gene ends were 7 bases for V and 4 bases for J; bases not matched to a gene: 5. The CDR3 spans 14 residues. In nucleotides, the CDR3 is TGCGCCAGCTGGACAGGGGGCTTATCAGATACGCAGTATTTT. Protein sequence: CASWTGGLSDTQYF.

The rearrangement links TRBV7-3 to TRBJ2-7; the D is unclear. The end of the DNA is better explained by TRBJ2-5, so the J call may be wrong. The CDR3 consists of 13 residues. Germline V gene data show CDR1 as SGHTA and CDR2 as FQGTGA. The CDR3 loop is CASSLGRRETQYF. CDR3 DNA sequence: TGTGCCAGCAGCTTAGGGCGTCGGGAGACCCAGTACTTC.

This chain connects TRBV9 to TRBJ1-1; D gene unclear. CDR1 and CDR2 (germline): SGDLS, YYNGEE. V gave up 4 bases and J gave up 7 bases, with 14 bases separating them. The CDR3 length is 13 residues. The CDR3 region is CASSPGTKDEAFF. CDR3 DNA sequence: TGTGCCAGCAGCCCAGGAACAAAGGATGAAGCTTTCTTT.

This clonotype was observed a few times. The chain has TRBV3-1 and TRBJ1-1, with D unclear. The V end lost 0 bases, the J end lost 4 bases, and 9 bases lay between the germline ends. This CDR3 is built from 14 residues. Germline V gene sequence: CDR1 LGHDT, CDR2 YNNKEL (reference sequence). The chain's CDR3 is CASSQDIGGTEAFF. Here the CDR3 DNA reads TGTGCCAGCAGCCAAGATATCGGAGGCACTGAAGCTTTCTTT.

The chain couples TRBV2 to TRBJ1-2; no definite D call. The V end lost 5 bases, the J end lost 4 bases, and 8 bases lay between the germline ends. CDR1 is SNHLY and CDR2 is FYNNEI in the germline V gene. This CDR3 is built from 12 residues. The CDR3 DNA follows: TGTGCCAGCAGTCCTATGTCCTATGGCTACACCTTC. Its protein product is CASSPMSYGYTF.

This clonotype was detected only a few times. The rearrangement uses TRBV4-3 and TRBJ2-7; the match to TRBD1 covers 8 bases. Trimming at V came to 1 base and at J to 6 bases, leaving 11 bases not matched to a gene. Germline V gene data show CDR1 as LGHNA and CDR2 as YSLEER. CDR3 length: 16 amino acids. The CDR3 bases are TGCGCCAGCAGCCAAGGTGGCCGAGACAGGGGTGTCGAGCAGTACTTC. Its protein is CASSQGGRDRGVEQYF.

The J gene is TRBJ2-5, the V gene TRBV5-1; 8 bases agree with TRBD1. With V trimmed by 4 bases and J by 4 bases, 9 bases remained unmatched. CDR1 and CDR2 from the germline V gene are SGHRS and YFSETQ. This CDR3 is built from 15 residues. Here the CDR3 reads CASSPDRGTRETQYF. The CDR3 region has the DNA TGCGCCAGCAGCCCCGACAGGGGAACCCGAGAGACCCAGTACTTC.

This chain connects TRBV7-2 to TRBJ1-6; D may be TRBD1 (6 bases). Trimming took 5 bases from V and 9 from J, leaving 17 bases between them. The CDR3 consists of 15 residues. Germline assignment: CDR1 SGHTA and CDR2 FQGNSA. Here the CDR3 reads CASSPQGTVGSPLHF. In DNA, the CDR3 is TGTGCCAGCAGCCCTCAGGGGACGGTGGGTTCACCCCTCCACTTT.

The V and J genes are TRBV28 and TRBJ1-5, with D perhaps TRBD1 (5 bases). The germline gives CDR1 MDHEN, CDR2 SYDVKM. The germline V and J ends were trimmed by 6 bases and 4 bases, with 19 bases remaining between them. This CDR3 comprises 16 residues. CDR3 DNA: TGTGCCAGCAGCCCATCCCAGGGAAACCCAAATCAGCCCCAGCATTTT. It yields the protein CASSPSQGNPNQPQHF.

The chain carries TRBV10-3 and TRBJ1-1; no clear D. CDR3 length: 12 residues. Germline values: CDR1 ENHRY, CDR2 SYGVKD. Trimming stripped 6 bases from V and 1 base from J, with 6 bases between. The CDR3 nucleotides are TGTGCCATCAGGGTTGAGAACACTGAAGCTTTCTTT. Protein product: CAIRVENTEAFF.

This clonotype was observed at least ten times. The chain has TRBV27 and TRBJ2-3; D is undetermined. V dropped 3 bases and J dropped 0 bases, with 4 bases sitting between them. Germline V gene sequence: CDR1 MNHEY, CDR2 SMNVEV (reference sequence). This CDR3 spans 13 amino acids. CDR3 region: CASSFPSTDTQYF. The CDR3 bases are TGTGCCAGCAGTTTCCCGAGCACAGATACGCAGTATTTT.